This T cell receptor beta chain was retrieved from a study of blood T cell repertoires in COVID-19. Across the study: Samples taken during acute and convalescent COVID-19 were collected in the United States, Italy and Spain. T cells, B-cell-depleted T cells, or PBMCs supplied cDNA or gDNA.

The table lists this clone with a count of one. Sequenced by immunoSEQ multiplex PCR; TCRdb stores in-frame clones only, minus some. This table has 80,000 to 95,000 clones, more than 75% appearing once. With 3 bases clipped from V and 1 base from J, the junction kept 12 bases outside the gene matches. The CDR3 runs to 20 residues. Germline V lookup: CDR1 MNHEY, CDR2 SMNVEV (reference sequence). This chain uses TRBV27 with TRBJ2-4; 13 bases line up with TRBD2. Input material: peripheral blood. This clonotype originated in a woman in her seventies with acute or convalescent COVID-19. The CDR3, as DNA: TGTGCCAGCAGTTTCTCCTCGGAGACTAGCGGGGGGCAGGCCAAAAACATTCAGTACTTC. Its protein is CASSFSSETSGGQAKNIQYF.